This T cell receptor beta chain comes out of a study of blood T cell repertoires in COVID-19. Overall study context: Whether acute or convalescent, the COVID-19 samples came from the United States, Italy and Spain.

CDR1 LGHNA and CDR2 YSLEER come from the germline V gene. The germline V and J ends were trimmed by 1 base and 6 bases, with 23 bases remaining between them. The CDR3 runs to 18 residues. Seattle's cohort entered during active infection and was followed longitudinally. Method: immunoSEQ multiplex PCR; TCRdb's copy keeps in-frame clones and lacks some. The sample holds approximately 300,000 clones, about nine tenths seen once. The source of this sequence is a woman aged 25 to 39 with COVID-19, enrolled during active disease. The sequencing sample was made of peripheral blood. J is TRBJ2-3 and V is TRBV4-3; TRBD1 might be the D (5 bases). CDR3 in amino acids: CASSQALWTPDGLDTQYF. The CDR3 DNA sequence: TGCGCCAGCAGCCAAGCTCTCTGGACACCGGACGGGTTGGATACGCAGTATTTT.